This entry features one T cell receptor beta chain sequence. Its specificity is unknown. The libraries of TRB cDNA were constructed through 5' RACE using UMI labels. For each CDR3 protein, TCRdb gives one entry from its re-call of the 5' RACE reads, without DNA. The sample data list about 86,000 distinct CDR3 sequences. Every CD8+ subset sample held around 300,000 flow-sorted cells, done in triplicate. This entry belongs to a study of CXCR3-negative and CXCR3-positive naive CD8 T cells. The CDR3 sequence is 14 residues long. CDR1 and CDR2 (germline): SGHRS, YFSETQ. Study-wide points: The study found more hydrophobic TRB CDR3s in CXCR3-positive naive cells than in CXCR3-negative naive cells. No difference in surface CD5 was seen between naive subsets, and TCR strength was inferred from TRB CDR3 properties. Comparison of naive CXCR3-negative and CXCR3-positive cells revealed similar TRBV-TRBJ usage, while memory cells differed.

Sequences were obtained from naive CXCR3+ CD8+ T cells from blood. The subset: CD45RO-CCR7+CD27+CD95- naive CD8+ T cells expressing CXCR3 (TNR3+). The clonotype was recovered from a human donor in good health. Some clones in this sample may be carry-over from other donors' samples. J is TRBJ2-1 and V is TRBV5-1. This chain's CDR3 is CASSESNPGNEQFF.